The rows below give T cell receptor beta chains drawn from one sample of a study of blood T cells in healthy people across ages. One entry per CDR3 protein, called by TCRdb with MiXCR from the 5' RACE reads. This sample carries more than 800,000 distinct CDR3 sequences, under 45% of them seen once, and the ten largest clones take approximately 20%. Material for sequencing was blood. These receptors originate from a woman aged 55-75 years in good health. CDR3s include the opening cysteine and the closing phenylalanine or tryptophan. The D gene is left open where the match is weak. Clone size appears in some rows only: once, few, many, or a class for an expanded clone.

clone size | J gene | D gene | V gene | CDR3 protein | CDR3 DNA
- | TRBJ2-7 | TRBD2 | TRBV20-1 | CSARSASGRAREQYF | TGCAGTGCTAGATCTGCTAGCGGGAGGGCTCGGGAGCAGTACTTC
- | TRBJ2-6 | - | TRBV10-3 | CAISESGGSLEANVLTF | TGTGCCATCAGTGAGTCCGGGGGATCTCTGGAGGCCAACGTCCTGACTTTC
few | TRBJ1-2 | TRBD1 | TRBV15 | CATSRGPAGQGGGYTF | TGTGCCACCAGCAGAGGCCCTGCGGGACAGGGTGGAGGCTACACCTTC
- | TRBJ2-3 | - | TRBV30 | CAWSVRRVTDTQYF | TGTGCCTGGAGTGTTAGAAGGGTGACAGATACGCAGTATTTT
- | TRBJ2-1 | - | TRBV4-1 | CASSQEPSYNEQFF | TGCGCCAGCAGCCAAGAACCTAGCTACAATGAGCAGTTCTTC
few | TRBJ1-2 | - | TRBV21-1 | CASSKRGRRKGGYTF | TGTGCCAGCAGCAAAAGGGGCAGACGGAAGGGTGGCTACACCTTC
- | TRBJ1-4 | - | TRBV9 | CASSVRGLNEKLFF | TGTGCCAGCAGCGTTCGGGGGCTTAATGAAAAACTGTTTTTT
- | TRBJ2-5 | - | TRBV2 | CASSGRQVRETQYF | TGTGCCAGCAGTGGTAGACAGGTTCGGGAGACCCAGTACTTC
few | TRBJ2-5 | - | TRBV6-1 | CASSLPLGETQYF | TGTGCCAGCAGTTTACCACTTGGGGAGACCCAGTACTTC
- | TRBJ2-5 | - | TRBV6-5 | CASSYSSDSQETQYF | TGTGCCAGCAGTTACTCGTCGGACAGCCAAGAGACCCAGTACTTC
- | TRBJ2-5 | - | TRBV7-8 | CASRNRDSSAQETQYF | TGTGCCAGCAGAAACCGGGACTCCTCCGCACAAGAGACCCAGTACTTC
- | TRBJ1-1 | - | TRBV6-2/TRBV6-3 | CASSFLRGDTEAFF | TGTGCCAGCAGTTTTCTCAGGGGAGACACTGAAGCTTTCTTT
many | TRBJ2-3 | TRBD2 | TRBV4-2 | CATGGLVTDTQYF | TGTGCCACCGGTGGACTAGTCACGGATACGCAGTATTTT
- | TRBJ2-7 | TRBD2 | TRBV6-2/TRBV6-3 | CASSSQAPGTSGLSYEQYF | TGTGCCAGCAGTTCACAAGCCCCCGGGACTAGCGGGCTCTCCTACGAGCAGTACTTC
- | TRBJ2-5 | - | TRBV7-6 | CASSLVSGAVDTQYF | TGTGCCAGCAGCTTAGTTTCGGGGGCGGTCGATACCCAGTACTTC
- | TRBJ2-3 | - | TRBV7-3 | CASSLEGAGTQYF | TGTGCCAGCAGCCTCGAAGGGGCAGGCACGCAGTATTTT
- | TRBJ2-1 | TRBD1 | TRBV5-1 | CASSSWDRGDRNEQFF | TGCGCCAGCAGCTCCTGGGACAGGGGCGATAGGAATGAGCAATTCTTC
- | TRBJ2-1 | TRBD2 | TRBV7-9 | CASSLAGGAHNEQFF | TGTGCCAGCAGCTTAGCCGGGGGGGCCCACAATGAGCAGTTCTTC
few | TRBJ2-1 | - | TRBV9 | CASSGRDFSYNEQFF | TGTGCCAGCAGCGGCCGGGACTTCTCCTACAATGAGCAGTTCTTC
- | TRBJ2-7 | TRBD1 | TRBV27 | CASSYYRGGNEQYF | TGTGCCAGCAGTTACTACAGGGGTGGGAACGAGCAGTACTTC
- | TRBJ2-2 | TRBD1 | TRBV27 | CASSFWQGAAAGELFF | TGTGCCAGCAGTTTTTGGCAGGGGGCCGCCGCCGGGGAGCTGTTTTTT
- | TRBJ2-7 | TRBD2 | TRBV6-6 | CACSSPGLGLYEQYF | TGTGCCTGCAGCTCCCCGGGACTAGGTCTGTACGAGCAGTACTTC
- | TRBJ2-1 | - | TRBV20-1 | CSARGDPWSNEQFF | TGCAGTGCTAGGGGGGACCCGTGGAGCAATGAGCAGTTCTTC
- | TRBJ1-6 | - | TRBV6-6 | CASSYSLTGPDGHHF | TGTGCCAGCAGTTACTCCCTCACCGGACCTGACGGTCACCACTTT